Presented here are 25 T cell receptor beta chains from one specimen sequenced in a study of cytomegalovirus exposure and HLA in healthy donors. PCR involved 60 Vbeta and 13 Jbeta primers. The protocol was immunoSEQ multiplex PCR, while the TCRdb copy is restricted to in-frame clones and leaves out a portion. The sample contains fewer than 200,000 clones, approximately 82% of which appear only once. The sample comprised PBMCs. These receptors were obtained from a girl aged 2-10 years in good health and CMV-seropositive.

V and J are TRBV5-8 and TRBJ2-1; D might be TRBD2 (7 bases). The V gene lost 0 bases and the J gene lost 8 bases, with 12 bases spanning the gap. From germline, CDR1 is SGHTS and CDR2 YDEGEE. The CDR3 loop spans 14 amino acids. CDR3 sequence reads: CASSLAEGGDEQFF. The CDR3 coding sequence is TGTGCCAGCAGCTTGGCCGAGGGGGGGGATGAGCAGTTCTTC. The full variable domain, rest sourced from reference TRBV5-8 and TRBJ2-1, is EAGVTQSPTHLIKTRGQQATLRCSPISGHTSVYWYQQALGLGLQFLLWYDEGEERNRGNFPPRFSGRQFPNYSSELNVNALELEDSALYLCASSLAEGGDEQFFGPGTRLTVL.

This chain joins TRBV5-4 and TRBJ2-1, with 7 positions matching TRBD2. In germline, CDR1 is SGHNT, CDR2 YYREEE (reference sequence). The CDR3 totals 14 residues. In DNA form, the CDR3 reads TGTGCGGGGGGGGGTCCCTCCTCCTACAATGAGCAGTTCTTC. This codes for CAGGGPSSYNEQFF.

The chain has TRBV15 and TRBJ2-1, with unresolved D. This CDR3 contains 15 residues. Trimming removed 1 base at V and 0 bases at J, with 7 bases between. Germline V gene sequence: CDR1 LNHNV, CDR2 YYDKDF (reference sequence). CDR3 bases: TGTGCCACCAGCAGAGCTAGTAGCTCCTACAATGAGCAGTTCTTC. Residues: CATSRASSSYNEQFF. Drawing the rest from reference TRBV15 and TRBJ2-1, the complete variable domain is DAMVIQNPRYQVTQFGKPVTLSCSQTLNHNVMYWYQQKSSQAPKLLFHYYDKDFNNEADTPDNFQSRRPNTSFCFLDIRSPGLGDTAMYLCATSRASSSYNEQFFGPGTRLTVL.

CDR3 sequence: CASSLVLSGRADTQYF. The CDR3 DNA follows: TGTGCCAGCAGCTTAGTCCTAAGCGGGAGAGCAGATACGCAGTATTTT. V and J are TRBV11-3 and TRBJ2-3; 8 nucleotides match TRBD2. This CDR3 has 16 residues. The ends lost 1 base at V and 4 bases at J; junction bases unmatched: 7. Germline CDR1 SGHNT, CDR2 YENEEA.

V and J are TRBV5-1 and TRBJ1-1; D remains ambiguous. The CDR3 is 13 amino acids. V was pared by 3 bases and J by 1 base, with 7 bases between. Per germline, CDR1 SGHRS and CDR2 YFSETQ. The DNA of the CDR3 is TGCGCCAGCAGCTCTACAGAGAACACTGAAGCTTTCTTT. It translates to CASSSTENTEAFF.

J is TRBJ1-4 and V is TRBV5-1; no clear D gene. The CDR3 has 12 amino acids. V was pared by 3 bases and J by 7 bases, with 7 bases between. In germline, CDR1 is SGHRS, CDR2 YFSETQ. The CDR3 DNA reads TGCGCCAGCAGCTCGCCGGGTGAAAAACTGTTTTTT. This codes for CASSSPGEKLFF.

This chain uses TRBV5-4 with TRBJ2-5, with 14 bases matching TRBD2. CDR1 SGHNT and CDR2 YYREEE come from the germline V gene (reference sequence). The CDR3 is made up of 15 amino acids. After removal of 4 bases from V and 3 bases from J, the junction contained 2 bases not matched to a gene. CDR3 in amino acids: CASSAGLAGEETQYF. Here the CDR3 DNA reads TGTGCCAGCAGCGCGGGACTAGCGGGAGAAGAGACCCAGTACTTC.

This chain uses TRBV28 with TRBJ2-7, with a weak D call TRBD2 (6 bases). CDR3 length equals 15 residues. Germline V CDR1 and CDR2: MDHEN, SYDVKM. V lost 3 bases to trimming and J lost 3 bases, with 15 bases between them. CDR3 nucleotides: TGTGCCAGCAGTTTGGGGCGGGACCACTTCTACGAGCAGTACTTC. Translated: CASSLGRDHFYEQYF.

The J gene is TRBJ1-2, the V gene TRBV7-9; 8 bases are a match to TRBD1. This CDR3 contains 15 residues. In germline, CDR1 is SEHNR, CDR2 FQNEAQ (reference sequence). V lost 1 base, J lost 7 bases, and 8 bases stayed unmatched. The DNA for the CDR3 is TGTGCCAGCAGCTTAGAAGACAGGGGAAGTTTTGGCTACACCTTC. Its translation: CASSLEDRGSFGYTF. Variable domain in full (rest from reference TRBV7-9 and TRBJ1-2): DTGVSQNPRHKITKRGQNVTFRCDPISEHNRLYWYRQTLGQGPEFLTYFQNEAQLEKSRLLSDRFSAERPKGSFSTLEIQRTEQGDSAMYLCASSLEDRGSFGYTFGSGTRLTVV.

V and J are TRBV28 and TRBJ1-1; a weak D match, TRBD1 (5 bases). CDR1 is MDHEN, CDR2 SYDVKM, per germline. There are 15 residues in the CDR3. V lost 5 bases and J 0 bases, leaving 13 bases between the germline ends. The CDR3 DNA sequence: TGTGCCAGCAGTATACGGACAAGGATGAACACTGAAGCTTTCTTT. This sequence encodes CASSIRTRMNTEAFF.

V gene TRBV7-3 combines with J gene TRBJ2-1; D is uncertain. The CDR3 sequence is 15 residues long. Trimming cost V 2 bases and J 3 bases, with 11 bases left between them. Germline CDR1 and CDR2: SGHTA and FQGTGA. As DNA, the CDR3 is TGTGCCAGCAGCTTAGGGCCGGTAGTCTACAATGAGCAGTTCTTC. Its protein product is CASSLGPVVYNEQFF. Full variable domain (remainder filled in from reference TRBV7-3 and TRBJ2-1): GAGVSQTPSNKVTEKGKYVELRCDPISGHTALYWYRQSLGQGPEFLIYFQGTGAADDSGLPNDRFFAVRPEGSVSTLKIQRTERGDSAVYLCASSLGPVVYNEQFFGPGTRLTVL.

The chain is built from TRBV11-2 and TRBJ1-6; 7 positions match TRBD1. Trimming at V came to 1 base and at J to 10 bases, leaving 4 bases not matched to a gene. This CDR3 is built from 14 residues. The germline gives CDR1 SGHAT, CDR2 FQNNGV. The CDR3 spells CASSLGGGGSPLHF. CDR3 nucleotide sequence: TGTGCCAGCAGCTTAGGAGGGGGCGGCTCACCCCTCCACTTT.

The rearrangement uses TRBV7-8 and TRBJ1-2, with unresolved D. Germline CDR1 SGHVS, CDR2 FQNEAQ. The CDR3 runs to 13 residues. With 3 bases removed from V and 5 bases from J, the gap between germline ends came to 10 bases. CDR3 DNA: TGTGCCAGCAGCTTTTCACGAGGGTATGGCTACACCTTC. Its protein is CASSFSRGYGYTF. The whole variable domain, remainder taken from reference TRBV7-8 and TRBJ1-2, is GAGVSQSPRYKVAKRGQDVALRCDPISGHVSLFWYQQALGQGPEFLTYFQNEAQLDKSGLPSDRFFAERPEGSVSTLKIQRTQQEDSAVYLCASSFSRGYGYTFGSGTRLTVV.

The chain is built from TRBV19 and TRBJ1-4, with a tentative D call TRBD1 (6 bases). Trimming cost V 5 bases and J 4 bases, with 14 bases left between them. There are 15 residues in the CDR3. Germline CDR1 and CDR2: LNHDA and SQIVND (reference sequence). CDR3 protein: CASSLSQGNNEKLFF. The DNA of the CDR3 is TGTGCCAGTAGTCTCTCCCAGGGGAATAATGAAAAACTGTTTTTT.

The chain is built from TRBV6-1 and TRBJ1-2, with 8 nucleotides matching TRBD1. Germline V gene sequence: CDR1 MNHNS, CDR2 SASEGT. J gave up 3 bases and V 6 bases, and 3 bases lay outside the gene matches. CDR3 length: 13 amino acids. This CDR3 reads CASRSTGDYGYTF. The CDR3 nucleotides read TGTGCCAGCAGATCGACAGGGGACTATGGCTACACCTTC.

This clone was recorded once. The gene calls are TRBV7-8 and TRBJ2-7; the match to TRBD2 covers 11 bases. This CDR3 has 14 amino acids. Trimming removed 5 bases from V and 7 bases from J; junction bases left unmatched: 7. The germline gives CDR1 SGHVS, CDR2 FQNEAQ. The CDR3 DNA is TGTGCCAGCAGCCCCACTAGCGGGAGTGATGAGCAGTACTTC. The encoded protein is CASSPTSGSDEQYF.

Written as DNA, the CDR3 is TGTGCCAGCAGCTCCCCCTCCCGACTAGCGGGAGGCAATGAGCAGTTCTTC. This sequence encodes CASSSPSRLAGGNEQFF. The chain recombines TRBV9 with TRBJ2-1; 13 bases map to TRBD2. Trimming removed 4 bases from V and 6 bases from J; junction bases left unmatched: 10. Looked up from germline, CDR1 is SGDLS and CDR2 is YYNGEE. There are 17 residues in the CDR3.

The CDR3 is CASIFIPQGTQSSYEQYF. DNA for the CDR3: TGTGCCAGCATTTTCATCCCCCAAGGGACACAGAGCTCCTACGAGCAGTACTTC. The genes are TRBV28 and TRBJ2-7; possible D gene TRBD1, 6 bases. Germline-derived CDR1 and CDR2 are MDHEN and SYDVKM. The CDR3 covers 18 residues. Trimming stripped 7 bases from V and 0 bases from J, with 25 bases between.

The chain joins TRBV19 to TRBJ1-2, with D possibly being TRBD1 (5 bases). The CDR3 length is 13 residues. Germline CDR1 reads LNHDA; CDR2 reads SQIVND (reference sequence). Trimming pared 4 bases from V and 2 bases from J, leaving 8 bases between. DNA of the CDR3: TGTGCCAGTAGTACAGGGATAAACTATGGCTACACCTTC. It codes for CASSTGINYGYTF.

CDR3: CASSREGLGVSNEQFF. The CDR3 DNA follows: TGTGCCAGCAGTCGAGAGGGACTAGGAGTAAGCAATGAGCAGTTCTTC. The V and J genes are TRBV6-4 and TRBJ2-1; the match to TRBD2 covers 8 bases. Trimming took 5 bases from V and 6 from J; bases not matched to a gene: 12. CDR3 size: 16 residues. The germline V gene has CDR1 MRHNA and CDR2 SNTAGT.

J is TRBJ1-4 and V is TRBV4-1; a possible D gene is TRBD1 (5 bases). V dropped 1 base and J dropped 3 bases, with 9 bases sitting between them. CDR3 length equals 15 residues. The germline V gene encodes CDR1 MGHRA and CDR2 YSYEKL. The CDR3 sequence: CASSQGEGANEKLFF. In nucleotides, the CDR3 is TGCGCCAGCAGCCAAGGGGAAGGGGCTAATGAAAAACTGTTTTTT.

As concerns this clone: One end of the junction varies from germline; a read error may be responsible. The chain combines TRBV5-1 with TRBJ2-1; 7 nucleotides line up with TRBD1. Looked up from germline, CDR1 is SGHRS and CDR2 is YFSETQ. CDR3 length: 16 amino acids. The CDR3 spells CASSSSGDSSYNEPFF. DNA of the CDR3: TGCGCCAGCAGCTCCTCTGGGGACAGCTCCTACAATGAGCCGTTCTTC. The variable domain in full, with the rest retrieved from reference TRBV5-1 and TRBJ2-1, is KAGVTQTPRYLIKTRGQQVTLSCSPISGHRSVSWYQQTPGQGLQFLFEYFSETQRNKGNFPGRFSGRQFSNSRSEMNVSTLELGDSALYLCASSSSGDSSYNEPFFGPGTRLTVL.

The chain carries TRBV5-1 and TRBJ1-1; 11 bases fit TRBD1. The CDR3 has 19 residues. The trim removed 4 bases at V and 0 bases at J, leaving 14 bases unmatched. From germline, CDR1 is SGHRS and CDR2 YFSETQ. The CDR3 region is CASSPAGQGAFLMNTEAFF. Here the CDR3 DNA reads TGCGCCAGCAGCCCAGCCGGACAGGGGGCCTTCCTCATGAACACTGAAGCTTTCTTT. Based on the CDR3 plus reference TRBV5-1 and TRBJ1-1, the full variable domain is KAGVTQTPRYLIKTRGQQVTLSCSPISGHRSVSWYQQTPGQGLQFLFEYFSETQRNKGNFPGRFSGRQFSNSRSEMNVSTLELGDSALYLCASSPAGQGAFLMNTEAFFGQGTRLTVV.

The chain uses TRBV2 and TRBJ2-7; 8 positions match TRBD2. CDR1 SNHLY and CDR2 FYNNEI come from the germline V gene. The CDR3 sequence is 11 residues long. V was pared by 7 bases and J by 9 bases, with 5 bases of the junction left unmatched. The CDR3 sequence: CASTSGGMQYF. In nucleotides, the CDR3 is TGTGCCAGCACCAGCGGGGGTATGCAGTACTTC.

This clone turned up a few times. The chain joins TRBV5-6 to TRBJ1-2; 8 bases map to TRBD1. The junction had 8 bases not matched to a gene; V was cut back by 2 bases and J by 2 bases. The germline V gene encodes CDR1 SGHDT and CDR2 YYEEEE. The CDR3 loop spans 16 amino acids. CDR3 sequence reads: CASSFTDRGPNYGYTF. The DNA for the CDR3 is TGTGCCAGCAGCTTCACCGACAGGGGCCCCAACTATGGCTACACCTTC.